The rows below give T cell receptor beta chains drawn from one sample of a study of post-analysis software for immune sequencing data. MiXCR, run by TCRdb on the PCR reads, gives a single entry per CDR3 protein. In the table there are over 700,000 distinct CDR3 sequences, 25% to 30% of which are singletons. The sample consisted of blood. The origin of the receptors is a girl aged 10 to 17 with multiple sclerosis. Both conserved end residues are part of each CDR3. D genes are given only for firm matches. Clone sizes are given selectively: once, few, many, or a class where the clone is expanded.

d_call: .; clone_size: .; v_call: TRBV7-2; cdr3_aa: CASSPDGGRINSPLHF
d_call: TRBD1; clone_size: .; v_call: TRBV12-3/TRBV12-4; cdr3_aa: CASRLGRDRDEKLFF
d_call: TRBD1; clone_size: once; v_call: TRBV4-1; cdr3_aa: CASSQGQGYYFGAGANVLTF
d_call: .; clone_size: .; v_call: TRBV5-1; cdr3_aa: CASSLDGEGSTEAFF
d_call: .; clone_size: .; v_call: TRBV5-1; cdr3_aa: CASSLGVANPYEQYF
d_call: .; clone_size: .; v_call: TRBV1; cdr3_aa: CTSSQDFERSSYEQYF
d_call: TRBD1; clone_size: .; v_call: TRBV11-2; cdr3_aa: CASSAAGGLTEAFF
d_call: TRBD1; clone_size: few; v_call: TRBV6-5; cdr3_aa: CASRDIIQGAGGYTF
d_call: .; clone_size: .; v_call: TRBV20-1; cdr3_aa: CSASPLRRASSYNEQFF
d_call: .; clone_size: .; v_call: TRBV10-3; cdr3_aa: CAISEGDLSYEQYF
d_call: TRBD2; clone_size: many; v_call: TRBV5-1; cdr3_aa: CASSPEAGPYEQYF
d_call: TRBD1; clone_size: few; v_call: TRBV20-1; cdr3_aa: CSATKDRGLQPQHF
d_call: .; clone_size: few; v_call: TRBV20-1; cdr3_aa: CSARDYKTNYGYTF
d_call: .; clone_size: .; v_call: TRBV11-2; cdr3_aa: CASSLALWAPQRYF
d_call: .; clone_size: once; v_call: TRBV9; cdr3_aa: CASSVGIYNEQYF
d_call: TRBD1; clone_size: .; v_call: TRBV7-2; cdr3_aa: CASSSRDRVGQRSTDTQYF
d_call: .; clone_size: few; v_call: TRBV7-9; cdr3_aa: CASSLGLAGRSTDTQYF
d_call: TRBD1; clone_size: .; v_call: TRBV4-1; cdr3_aa: CASSQGGDRDGYTF
d_call: TRBD1; clone_size: many; v_call: TRBV6-4; cdr3_aa: CASSDSERGQANSNYGYTF
d_call: TRBD2; clone_size: .; v_call: TRBV20-1; cdr3_aa: CSARAPAGAVNEQFF
d_call: .; clone_size: few; v_call: TRBV12-3/TRBV12-4; cdr3_aa: CASSLMVGEGASIKFF
d_call: .; clone_size: .; v_call: TRBV7-9; cdr3_aa: CASSLASQGADNEQFF
d_call: TRBD2; clone_size: .; v_call: TRBV5-1; cdr3_aa: CASSLFPSGTSHSYNEQFF
d_call: TRBD1; clone_size: few; v_call: TRBV5-1; cdr3_aa: CASSLPGQNTQYF
d_call: TRBD1; clone_size: .; v_call: TRBV19; cdr3_aa: CASRRGQGSYNEQFF
d_call: .; clone_size: many; v_call: TRBV4-1; cdr3_aa: CASSPTTQGSYEQYF
d_call: .; clone_size: .; v_call: TRBV7-2; cdr3_aa: CASSPRLLGAQYF
d_call: TRBD1; clone_size: .; v_call: TRBV28; cdr3_aa: CATSYRGTDQETQYF
d_call: .; clone_size: .; v_call: TRBV7-2; cdr3_aa: CASSLVFGQNNEQFF
d_call: .; clone_size: few; v_call: TRBV5-1; cdr3_aa: CASSFPPRDAWRSYEQFF
d_call: TRBD2; clone_size: few; v_call: TRBV25-1; cdr3_aa: CASSESGLAATDTQYF
d_call: .; clone_size: few; v_call: TRBV28; cdr3_aa: CASSLSGVPTDTQYF
d_call: TRBD2; clone_size: few; v_call: TRBV6-5; cdr3_aa: CASRLADRHNLNF
d_call: .; clone_size: many; v_call: TRBV5-4; cdr3_aa: CASSLTPTYEQYF
d_call: .; clone_size: few; v_call: TRBV29-1; cdr3_aa: CSVGLSYEQYF
d_call: TRBD1; clone_size: .; v_call: TRBV20-1; cdr3_aa: CSASRTGPGESNQPQHF
d_call: .; clone_size: many; v_call: TRBV12-3/TRBV12-4; cdr3_aa: CASSGRGKDEQYF
d_call: .; clone_size: few; v_call: TRBV3-1; cdr3_aa: CASSQESLDTQYF
d_call: .; clone_size: .; v_call: TRBV7-2; cdr3_aa: CASSLGWRSSYEQYF
d_call: TRBD2; clone_size: .; v_call: TRBV6-5; cdr3_aa: CASRDAGGLNNEQFF
d_call: .; clone_size: .; v_call: TRBV28; cdr3_aa: CASSLSVGILSYNEQFF
d_call: .; clone_size: .; v_call: TRBV6-5; cdr3_aa: CASSPDRSGETQYF